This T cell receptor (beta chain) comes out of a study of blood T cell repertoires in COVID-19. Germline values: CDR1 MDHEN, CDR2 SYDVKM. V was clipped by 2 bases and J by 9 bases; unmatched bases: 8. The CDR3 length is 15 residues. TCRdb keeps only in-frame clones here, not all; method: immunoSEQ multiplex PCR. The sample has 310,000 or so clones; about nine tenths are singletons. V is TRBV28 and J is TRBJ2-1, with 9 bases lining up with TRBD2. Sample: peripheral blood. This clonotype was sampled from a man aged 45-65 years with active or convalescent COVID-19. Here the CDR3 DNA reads TGTGCCAGCAGTTTACCCAGTATAGCGGGAGCTGAGCAGTTCTTC. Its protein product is CASSLPSIAGAEQFF.